This passage covers 17 T cell receptor beta chains from one sample sequenced in a study of T-cell reconstitution after alpha-beta-depleted transplantation in children. Molecular barcoding with unique molecular identifiers was used for the TCRbeta library. MiXCR was run by TCRdb on the PCR reads, yielding one entry per CDR3 protein. The table has over 200,000 distinct CDR3 sequences, around 8.4% seen once; the top ten hold less than 40%. The source was PBMCs, mostly from graft donor cells, collected 360 days after TCRalphabeta/CD19-depleted stem cell transplant. These receptors all stem from a male patient between 2 and 10 years old who had a stem cell transplant for acute myeloid leukemia, so the T cells may come from the graft donor.

The V gene is TRBV7-9, the J gene TRBJ1-1; no firm D call. Germline CDR1 reads SEHNR; CDR2 reads FQNEAQ (reference sequence). The CDR3 totals 15 residues. The V gene lost 8 bases and the J gene lost 1 base, with 17 bases spanning the gap. The CDR3 DNA follows: TGTGCCAGCGCCACGGGGTCCATAGGGAACACTGAAGCTTTCTTT. This sequence encodes CASATGSIGNTEAFF.

The genes are TRBV12-3 or TRBV12-4 and TRBJ2-1; 8 bases match TRBD2. The CDR3 is made up of 17 amino acids. Trimming cost V 4 bases and J 5 bases; bases outside gene matches: 13. CDR3 in amino acids: CASSSRDFRLANNEQFF. The CDR3 nucleotides are TGTGCCAGCAGTTCTCGAGACTTTCGACTAGCGAACAATGAGCAGTTCTTC.

The J gene is TRBJ2-5, the V gene TRBV5-1; 10 positions match TRBD2. In germline, CDR1 is SGHRS, CDR2 YFSETQ. This CDR3 spans 15 amino acids. Trimming took 4 bases from V and 2 from J; bases not matched to a gene: 5. The chain's CDR3 is CASSRVAGGQETQYF. Written as DNA, the CDR3 is TGCGCCAGCAGCCGGGTAGCGGGAGGACAAGAGACCCAGTACTTC.

Many counts were recorded for this clonotype. The rearrangement uses TRBV12-3 or TRBV12-4 and TRBJ2-3, with 10 positions matching TRBD1. The CDR3 totals 16 residues. V trimming: 1 base; J trimming: 6 bases; junction bases outside the gene matches: 7. The CDR3 DNA is TGTGCCAGCAGTTTAGGCCGACAGGGGGCCAGGGATACGCAGTATTTT. It yields the protein CASSLGRQGARDTQYF.

V is TRBV15 and J is TRBJ2-1; a possible D gene is TRBD1 (5 bases). From germline, CDR1 is LNHNV and CDR2 YYDKDF (reference sequence). V lost 0 bases and J 9 bases, leaving 15 bases between the germline ends. The CDR3 runs to 15 residues. The CDR3 spells CATSRDRARQSEQFF. CDR3 nucleotides: TGTGCCACCAGCAGAGATCGGGCTAGACAGAGTGAGCAGTTCTTC.

This clonotype appeared a few times. This chain links TRBV20-1 with TRBJ2-5; 9 bases line up with TRBD1. V gave up 6 bases and J gave up 4 bases; unmatched junction bases: 6. CDR3 length: 13 residues. The V gene's germline CDR1 is DFQATT and CDR2 SNEGSKA (reference sequence). DNA of the CDR3: TGCAGTGCCCTACAGGGGGCGGGAGAGACCCAGTACTTC. Translating it yields CSALQGAGETQYF.

Ten or more counts support this clonotype. The V and J genes are TRBV7-3 and TRBJ2-2; TRBD1 or TRBD2 may be the D gene (5 bases each). Trimming removed 5 bases from V and 5 bases from J, with 9 bases in between. Germline lookup yields CDR1 SGHTA and CDR2 FQGTGA. The CDR3 has 13 residues. This CDR3 is CASSTGRTGELFF. CDR3 nucleotide sequence: TGTGCCAGCAGCACGGGACGGACCGGGGAGCTGTTTTTT.

This clonotype was seen a handful of times. V usage is TRBV7-9 and J usage is TRBJ2-7; D is ambiguous. Germline loops: CDR1 SEHNR, CDR2 FQNEAQ (reference sequence). Trimming took 4 bases from V and 4 from J, leaving 17 bases between them. This CDR3 is 15 amino acids long. This CDR3 reads CASSSDLRWDYEQYV. The CDR3 nucleotides read TGTGCCAGCAGCTCCGATCTCCGATGGGATTACGAGCAGTACGTC.

This clonotype was detected many times. The chain uses TRBV11-2 and TRBJ2-1; possible D gene TRBD1, 7 bases. CDR3 length: 15 amino acids. CDR1 and CDR2 (germline): SGHAT, FQNNGV. Trimming stripped 1 base from V and 7 bases from J, with 14 bases between. The CDR3 spells CASSLVRGAGNEQFF. CDR3 DNA: TGTGCCAGCAGCTTAGTCAGGGGGGCGGGGAATGAGCAGTTCTTC.

This clonotype was seen only a few times. The CDR3 sequence: CASSGQGFRETQYF. CDR3 DNA sequence: TGTGCCAGCAGCGGACAGGGATTTCGAGAGACCCAGTACTTC. The J gene is TRBJ2-5, the V gene TRBV9, with 7 nucleotides matching TRBD1. This CDR3 has 14 residues. The V gene end was trimmed by 3 bases and the J gene end by 4 bases; junction bases not matched to a gene: 6. Germline lookup yields CDR1 SGDLS and CDR2 YYNGEE.

This clonotype was seen a few times. The chain has TRBV4-1 and TRBJ2-1, with 10 bases aligning to TRBD2. Unmatched junction bases numbered 9, after V lost 3 bases and J lost 7 bases. The CDR3 is made up of 16 amino acids. Germline-derived CDR1 and CDR2 are MGHRA and YSYEKL. CDR3 DNA sequence: TGCGCCAGCAGCCACCCTGATAGCGGGAGGCCGAATGAGCAGTTCTTC. It encodes CASSHPDSGRPNEQFF.

The chain carries TRBV7-9 and TRBJ2-2; a weak D match, TRBD1 (6 bases). There are 16 residues in the CDR3. Per germline, CDR1 SEHNR and CDR2 FQNEAQ (reference sequence). Trimming pared 6 bases from V and 0 bases from J, leaving 14 bases between. The CDR3 DNA reads as TGTGCCAGCAGGAAACCCGACAGGCCGAACACCGGGGAGCTGTTTTTT. It translates to CASRKPDRPNTGELFF.

The chain carries TRBV5-1 and TRBJ2-7; 7 nucleotides match TRBD2. From germline, CDR1 is SGHRS and CDR2 YFSETQ. The CDR3 length is 15 residues. The trim removed 4 bases at V and 3 bases at J, leaving 10 bases unmatched. CDR3 region: CASSRTSALLYEQYF. CDR3 DNA sequence: TGCGCCAGCAGCCGTACTAGCGCGTTGCTCTACGAGCAGTACTTC.

Comment on this clonotype: Here the CDR3 omits its conserved ending phenylalanine or tryptophan, so a read error is the likely source. The gene calls are TRBV11-3 and TRBJ2-2; the D call may be TRBD1 or TRBD2 (7 bases each). CDR1 and CDR2 (germline): SGHNT, YENEEA. Deletions cut 2 bases from V and 6 bases from J, with 13 bases between. CDR3 length: 15 amino acids. The CDR3 protein is CASSLSGTAAGELFY. DNA of the CDR3: TGTGCCAGCAGCTTAAGCGGGACAGCGGCCGGGGAGCTGTTTTAT.

This clonotype has at least ten counts. The chain joins TRBV4-3 to TRBJ2-1; D is unresolved. The germline CDR1 and CDR2 sequences are LGHNA and YSLEER. V was shortened by 0 bases and J by 5 bases, with 5 bases between the two germline ends. The CDR3 runs 13 residues. The CDR3 nucleotides read TGCGCCAGCAGCCAAGATTGGGACAATGAGCAGTTCTTC. Protein sequence: CASSQDWDNEQFF.

This clonotype showed up many times. The genes are TRBV25-1 and TRBJ1-5, with D possibly TRBD1 on 5 matching bases. Germline lookup yields CDR1 MGHDK and CDR2 SYGVNS. Trimming shortened V by 8 bases and J by 1 base, and 12 bases separated the two germline ends. The CDR3 is 14 amino acids. The CDR3 DNA is TGTGCCAGCCAGGAGAGGGGAAGCAATCAGCCCCAGCATTTT. Protein: CASQERGSNQPQHF. Based on the CDR3 plus reference TRBV25-1 and TRBJ1-5, the full variable domain is EADIYQTPRYLVIGTGKKITLECSQTMGHDKMYWYQQDPGMELHLIHYSYGVNSTEKGDLSSESTVSRIRTEHFPLTLESARPSHTSQYLCASQERGSNQPQHFGDGTRLSIL.

The V gene is TRBV18, the J gene TRBJ2-2; tentative D call: TRBD1 (7 bases). The CDR3 runs 17 residues. Germline loops: CDR1 KGHSH, CDR2 LQKENI. V lost 4 bases and J lost 2, with 17 bases in between. The CDR3 spells CASSLLLQGGNTGELFF. CDR3 in DNA: TGTGCCAGCTCACTCCTTCTGCAGGGGGGAAACACCGGGGAGCTGTTTTTT.